This TCR beta chain was profiled in a study of CD4 T cells in relation to SARS-CoV-2 and coronaviruses. Unexposed donor CD4+ T cells date from about 2011-2018, before the COVID-19 pandemic. The cells were cultured for 10 days before CD4+ T cells were isolated. On days 3 and 7, cultures got half fresh IL-2 medium. About this clone: Antigen specificity is unknown.

Study-level points and caveats: Each donor contributed either pre-pandemic or post-infection samples, not both. SARS-CoV-2-driven expansion was significantly weaker in crossreactive than monoreactive clones.

The CDR3 is 11 residues long. Looked up from germline, CDR1 is MNHEY and CDR2 is SVGAGI. V lost 6 bases and J 3 bases, leaving 4 bases between the germline ends. Sequencing was performed with immunoSEQ multiplex PCR; in TCRdb, only in-frame clones are kept and a portion is missing. This table has about 15,000 clones, 76% appearing once. This sequence originates from a human donor in good health. J is TRBJ2-3 and V is TRBV6-5; D unclear. Sequencing was performed on CD4+ T cells from PBMCs, cultured in vitro. In DNA form, the CDR3 reads TGTGCCAGCAGGCTGACAGATACGCAGTATTTT. Protein: CASRLTDTQYF.